This T cell receptor beta chain was captured by sequencing in a study of siplizumab effects on memory and regulatory T cells. General observations from the study: Siplizumab significantly decreased alloreactive sequences from unstimulated CD4+ memory cells. Naive T cells looked more diverse than memory cells, and they looked like major contributors to the alloresponse. Most alloreactive clones went unmapped to unstimulated subsets; only a minor fraction mapped. Whether the proliferating Tregs (from siplizumab cultures) were suppressive was not confirmed.

This table comes from immunoSEQ multiplex PCR, and its TCRdb copy is limited to in-frame clones, with some not included. The sample shows tens of thousands of clones, approximately 97% of them seen only once. On this clone: Its antigen is as yet unknown.

This CDR3 comprises 14 residues. From germline, CDR1 is MNHEY and CDR2 SVGAGI. The trim removed 6 bases at V and 2 bases at J, leaving 3 bases unmatched. What was sequenced was naive CD4+ T cells sorted from blood. This chain uses TRBV6-5 with TRBJ2-1; 8 bases match TRBD2. The receptor was isolated from a human donor in good health. The CDR3 DNA sequence: TGTGCCAGCAGCCCGGGACTAGCCTACAATGAGCAGTTCTTC. It is translated as CASSPGLAYNEQFF.